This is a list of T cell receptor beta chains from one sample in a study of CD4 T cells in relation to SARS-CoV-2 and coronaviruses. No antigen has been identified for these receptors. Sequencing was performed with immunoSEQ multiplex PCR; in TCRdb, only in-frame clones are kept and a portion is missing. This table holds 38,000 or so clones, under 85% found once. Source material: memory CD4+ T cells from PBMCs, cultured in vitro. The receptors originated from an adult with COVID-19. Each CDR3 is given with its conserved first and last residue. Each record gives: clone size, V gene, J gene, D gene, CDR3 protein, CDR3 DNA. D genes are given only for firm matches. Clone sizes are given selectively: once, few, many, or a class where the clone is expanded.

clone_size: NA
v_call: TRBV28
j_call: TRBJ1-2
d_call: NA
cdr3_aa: CASTPTLGVYGYTF
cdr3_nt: TGTGCCAGCACCCCTACCTTGGGCGTCTATGGCTACACCTTC

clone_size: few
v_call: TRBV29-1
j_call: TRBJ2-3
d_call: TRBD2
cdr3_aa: CSVDGTSGSADTQYF
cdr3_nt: TGCAGCGTTGACGGGACTAGCGGGAGCGCAGATACGCAGTATTTT

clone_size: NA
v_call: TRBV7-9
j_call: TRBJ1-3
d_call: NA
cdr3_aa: CASSNSGNTIYF
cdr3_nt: TGTGCCAGCAGCAACTCTGGAAACACCATATATTTT

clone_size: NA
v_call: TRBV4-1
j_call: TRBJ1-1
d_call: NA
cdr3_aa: CASSQVGIEAFF
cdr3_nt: TGCGCCAGCAGCCAAGTTGGGATTGAAGCTTTCTTT

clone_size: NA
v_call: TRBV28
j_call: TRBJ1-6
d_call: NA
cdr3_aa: CASSPNGQPNSPLHF
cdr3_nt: TGTGCCAGCAGTCCGAACGGACAACCCAATTCACCCCTCCACTTT

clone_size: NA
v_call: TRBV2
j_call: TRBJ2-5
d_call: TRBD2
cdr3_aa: CAGLAGGIQETQYF
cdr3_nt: TGTGCCGGACTAGCGGGAGGTATACAAGAGACCCAGTACTTC

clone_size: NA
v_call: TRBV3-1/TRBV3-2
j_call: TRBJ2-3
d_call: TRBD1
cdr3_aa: CASSPGQLSTDTQYF
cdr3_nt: TGTGCCAGCAGCCCGGGACAGCTTAGCACAGATACGCAGTATTTT

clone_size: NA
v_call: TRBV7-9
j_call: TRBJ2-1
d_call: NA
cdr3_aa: CASSLETYPFF
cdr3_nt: TGTGCCAGCAGCCTAGAGACATACCCGTTCTTC

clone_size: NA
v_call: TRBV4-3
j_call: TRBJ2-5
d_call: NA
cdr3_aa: CASSQAARGAQETQYF
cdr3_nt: TGCGCCAGCAGCCAAGCCGCTCGGGGGGCGCAGGAGACCCAGTACTTC

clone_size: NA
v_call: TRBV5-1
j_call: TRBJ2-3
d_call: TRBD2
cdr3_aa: CASSDHASGKGDTQYF
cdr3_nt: TGCGCCAGCAGCGACCACGCTAGCGGGAAGGGCGATACGCAGTATTTT

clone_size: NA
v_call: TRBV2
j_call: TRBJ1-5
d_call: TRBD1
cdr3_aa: CASLESWLKGAIHNQPQHF
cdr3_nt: TGTGCCAGCTTGGAGAGCTGGTTAAAGGGGGCGATCCACAATCAGCCCCAGCATTTT

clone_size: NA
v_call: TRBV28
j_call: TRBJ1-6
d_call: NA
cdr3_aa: CASNIGGEITLHF
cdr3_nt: TGTGCCAGCAACATAGGGGGGGAGATAACCCTCCACTTT

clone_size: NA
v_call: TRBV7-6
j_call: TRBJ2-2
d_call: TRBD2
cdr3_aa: CASSLGGTSGSGTGELFF
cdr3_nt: TGTGCCAGCAGCTTAGGCGGGACTAGCGGGAGCGGCACCGGGGAGCTGTTTTTT

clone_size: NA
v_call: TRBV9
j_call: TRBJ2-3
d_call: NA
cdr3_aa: CASSKSGSTDTQYF
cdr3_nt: TGTGCCAGCAGCAAGTCGGGCTCCACAGATACGCAGTATTTT

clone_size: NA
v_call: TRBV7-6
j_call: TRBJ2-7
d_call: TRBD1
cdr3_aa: CASSPWPRDRGQYEQYF
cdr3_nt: TGTGCCAGCAGCCCGTGGCCCCGGGACAGGGGGCAGTACGAGCAGTACTTC

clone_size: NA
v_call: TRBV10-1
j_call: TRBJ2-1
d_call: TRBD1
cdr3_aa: CAVLRGTGGFNEQFF
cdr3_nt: TGCGCCGTCCTAAGAGGGACAGGGGGCTTCAATGAGCAGTTCTTC

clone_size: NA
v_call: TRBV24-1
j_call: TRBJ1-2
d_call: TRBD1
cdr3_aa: CATSDPGGMDYGYTF
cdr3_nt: TGTGCCACCAGTGACCCAGGGGGGATGGACTATGGCTACACCTTC

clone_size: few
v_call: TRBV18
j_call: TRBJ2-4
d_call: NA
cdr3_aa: CASAPTAGKNIQYF
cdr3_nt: TGTGCCAGCGCGCCGACCGCGGGCAAAAACATTCAGTACTTC

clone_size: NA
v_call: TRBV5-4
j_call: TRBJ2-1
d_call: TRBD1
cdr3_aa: CASSPGGGTANEQFF
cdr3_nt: TGTGCCAGCAGCCCAGGGGGCGGGACAGCCAATGAGCAGTTCTTC

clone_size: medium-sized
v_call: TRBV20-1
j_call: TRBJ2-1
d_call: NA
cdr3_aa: CSANVYNEQFF
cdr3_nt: TGCAGTGCTAACGTGTACAATGAGCAGTTCTTC

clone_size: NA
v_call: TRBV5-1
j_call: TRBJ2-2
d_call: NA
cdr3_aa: CASSLWLNLNTGELFF
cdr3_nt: TGCGCCAGCAGCTTGTGGCTCAACCTTAACACCGGGGAGCTGTTTTTT

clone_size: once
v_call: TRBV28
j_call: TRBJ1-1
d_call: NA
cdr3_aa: CASSPALRIEAFF
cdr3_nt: TGTGCCAGCAGTCCCGCCCTTAGAATTGAAGCTTTCTTT

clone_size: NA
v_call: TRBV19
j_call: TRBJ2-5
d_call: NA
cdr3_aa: CASSDMGGQTQYF
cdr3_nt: TGTGCCAGTAGTGACATGGGTGGCCAGACCCAGTACTTC

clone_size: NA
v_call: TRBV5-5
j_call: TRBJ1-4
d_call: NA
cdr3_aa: CASSRGGARATEKLFF
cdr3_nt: TGTGCCAGCAGCAGGGGTGGGGCAAGAGCTACAGAAAAACTGTTTTTT

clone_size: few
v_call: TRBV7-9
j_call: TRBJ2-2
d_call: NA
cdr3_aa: CGDRTDTNTGELFF
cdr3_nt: TGTGGGGACCGAACAGACACGAACACCGGGGAGCTGTTTTTT

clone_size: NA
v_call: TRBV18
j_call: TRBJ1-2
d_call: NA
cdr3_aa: CASSRGEVRYGYTF
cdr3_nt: TGTGCCAGCTCACGGGGGGAAGTGCGCTATGGCTACACCTTC

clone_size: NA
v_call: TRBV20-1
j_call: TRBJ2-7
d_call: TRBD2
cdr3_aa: CSASVASGSYEQYF
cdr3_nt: TGCAGTGCTAGTGTGGCTAGCGGGAGCTACGAGCAGTACTTC

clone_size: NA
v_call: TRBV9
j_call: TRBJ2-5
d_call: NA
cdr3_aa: CASSVGTEPQETQYF
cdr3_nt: TGTGCCAGCAGCGTAGGGACAGAGCCCCAAGAGACCCAGTACTTC

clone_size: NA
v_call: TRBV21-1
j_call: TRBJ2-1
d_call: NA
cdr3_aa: CASREGHSTNEQFF
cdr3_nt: TGTGCCAGCAGAGAAGGACACTCGACAAATGAGCAGTTCTTC

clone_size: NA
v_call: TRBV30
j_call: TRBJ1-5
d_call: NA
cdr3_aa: CAWSVGRVLDRYSNQPQHF
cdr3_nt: TGTGCCTGGAGTGTAGGACGGGTCTTAGACAGGTATAGCAATCAGCCCCAGCATTTT

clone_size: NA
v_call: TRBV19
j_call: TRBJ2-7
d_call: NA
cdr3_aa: CASSIQTEMGEQYF
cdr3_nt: TGTGCCAGTAGTATACAGACAGAAATGGGGGAGCAGTACTTC